Listed below are T cell receptor beta chains from one sample, sequenced in a study of blood T cell repertoires in COVID-19. Sequenced by immunoSEQ multiplex PCR; TCRdb stores in-frame clones only, minus some. Among around 140,000 clones listed, just under 80% were seen once. What was sequenced was peripheral blood. These receptors originate from an older woman with acute or convalescent COVID-19. Both conserved end residues are part of each CDR3. The D gene is left open where the match is weak. A row's size may be missing; if present it is once, few, many or a size class.

J | D | size | V | DNA | CDR3
TRBJ2-3 | TRBD2 | . | TRBV9 | TGTGCCAGCAGCGTAGGGCCTAGCGGTAGCACAGATACGCAGTATTTT | CASSVGPSGSTDTQYF
TRBJ2-2 | . | . | TRBV30 | TGTGCCTGGAACCACCCCGGTGGTGCGTTTGCGAACACCGGGGAGCTGTTTTTT | CAWNHPGGAFANTGELFF
TRBJ2-5 | . | . | TRBV21-1 | TGTGCCAGCAGCAAAATAGCGGGAGTAGAGACCCAGTACTTC | CASSKIAGVETQYF
TRBJ2-1 | TRBD2 | . | TRBV11-2 | TGTGCCAGCAGCTTTGTAGCGGGAGAGAATGAGCAGTTCTTC | CASSFVAGENEQFF
TRBJ1-2 | TRBD1 | . | TRBV5-6 | TGTGCCAGCAGCTTGGTAGGACAGGGGGAACACTATGGCTACACCTTC | CASSLVGQGEHYGYTF
TRBJ2-7 | . | . | TRBV7-2 | TGTGCCAGCAGCGCACCGGAGTTGAACGACGAGCAGTACTTC | CASSAPELNDEQYF
TRBJ1-4 | . | . | TRBV5-1 | TGCGCCAGCAGCTCTGCCCCAGCGGGAACTAATGAAAAACTGTTTTTT | CASSSAPAGTNEKLFF
TRBJ1-5 | . | . | TRBV2 | TGTGCCAGCAGTGAACCCACAGGGTTTTATCAGCCCCAGCATTTT | CASSEPTGFYQPQHF
TRBJ2-1 | . | few | TRBV5-1 | TGCGCCAGCAGCTTAGTACCCAGGGACTACAATGAGCAGTTCTTC | CASSLVPRDYNEQFF
TRBJ2-2 | TRBD1 | . | TRBV27 | TGTGCCAGCGGCCACAGGGGCGGGGAGCTGTTTTTT | CASGHRGGELFF
TRBJ1-4 | TRBD1 | . | TRBV5-4 | TGTGCCAGCAGCACCGGACAGGGGGCGTTAGGTGAAAAACTGTTTTTT | CASSTGQGALGEKLFF
TRBJ2-3 | TRBD2 | . | TRBV10-3 | TGTGCCATCAGTGAGTCAAGCGGGAGGGCAGATACGCAGTATTTT | CAISESSGRADTQYF
TRBJ1-2 | . | . | TRBV18 | TGTGCCAGCTCACAGACAGGAGTCTATGGCTACACCTTC | CASSQTGVYGYTF
TRBJ2-1 | TRBD2 | . | TRBV30 | TGTGCCTGGACGCCTACTAGCGGCTCCTACAATGAGCAGTTCTTC | CAWTPTSGSYNEQFF
TRBJ2-3 | TRBD2 | . | TRBV28 | TGTGCCAGCAGGGAGACTAGCGGGAGTTCGGTAGATACGCAGTATTTT | CASRETSGSSVDTQYF
TRBJ2-1 | TRBD2 | . | TRBV28 | TGTGCCAGCACACGGCGGGAGCGGTCCTCCTACAATGAGCAGTTCTTC | CASTRRERSSYNEQFF
TRBJ1-3 | . | . | TRBV9 | TGTGCCAGCAGCCTGTATAGTGACAGCTCTGGAAACACCATATATTTT | CASSLYSDSSGNTIYF
TRBJ2-7 | . | . | TRBV5-1 | TGCGCCAGCAGCTGGAGCGGCGGTCCCGACAAAGCCTACGAGCAGTACTTC | CASSWSGGPDKAYEQYF